The next 24 T cell receptor delta chains were all read from a single sample in a study of gamma delta lymphoproliferative disorders and STAT genes. TCRdb ran CATT on the multiplex PCR reads. The sample contains several hundred delta-chain clones, about 1.6% of which appear only once. The receptor sequences were amplified from genomic DNA of peripheral blood mononuclear cells. Sequences were obtained from blood. The origin of the receptors is a human donor in good health.

Worth noting for this clone: This likely came from a read error, as a far larger clone is one base away. This chain joins TRDV1 and TRDJ1, with TRDD3 matching over 9 bases. V lost 0 bases to trimming and J lost 10 bases; unmatched junction nucleotides: 30. Germline V gene data show CDR1 as TSWWSYY and CDR2 as QGS. This CDR3 comprises 22 residues. The CDR3 reads CALGELFPLLPIAVWGMERLIF. As DNA, the CDR3 is TGTGCTCTTGGGGAACTATTCCCCCTACTTCCTATTGCCGTCTGGGGGATGGAAAGACTCATCTTT.

This clone has at least ten counts. This likely came from a read error, as a far larger clone is one base away. The chain has TRDV2 and TRDJ1; 12 nucleotides agree with TRDD3. The CDR3 is made up of 16 amino acids. V shed 4 bases and J 1 base; nucleotides not matched to a gene: 6. CDR1 is GEAIGNYY and CDR2 is EKD in the germline V gene. The CDR3 spells CACDPLGDTRTDKLIF. The CDR3 region has the DNA TGTGCCTGTGATCCACTGGGGGATACACGCACCGATAAACTCATCTTT.

As concerns this clone: A far larger clone is off by one base, so a read error is likely. The same CDR3 can be traced to other DNA sequences in this sample. CDR3 in amino acids: CACDTVGADQRVVGDKLIF. Written as DNA, the CDR3 is TGTGCCTGTGACACCGTCGGGGCAGACCAACGGGTTGTTGGCGACAAACTCATCTTT. The chain links TRDV2 to TRDJ1; D ambiguous. The CDR3 length is 19 residues. The germline CDR1 and CDR2 sequences are GEAIGNYY and EKD. V was clipped by 0 bases and J by 8 bases, with 30 bases between them.

For this clone: TCRdb has a much larger clone's protein, which differs at residue 12 from the translation of this DNA, likely because of a read error; what is shown is the protein translated from the DNA. The chain has TRDV2 and TRDJ1; D is unclear. Germline lookup yields CDR1 GEAIGNYY and CDR2 EKD. V was pared by 0 bases and J by 4 bases, with 26 bases between. CDR3 length equals 19 residues. The CDR3 DNA sequence: TGTGCCTGTGACACCGTCGGGGCAGACCAACGGATTGTTGGCGATAAACTCATCTTT. Amino acid sequence: CACDTVGADQRIVGDKLIF.

This clone was counted between two and nine times. TCRdb's protein, taken from a much larger clone, differs from this DNA's translation at residue 3, likely owing to a read error; the protein displayed comes from the DNA. CDR3 amino acids: CALPCGGRYTDKLIF. The CDR3 DNA sequence: TGTGCTCTACCTTGTGGGGGAAGATACACCGATAAACTCATCTTT. The V and J genes are TRDV1 and TRDJ1; 7 bases agree with TRDD3. The CDR3 extends over 15 amino acids. The V and J ends lost 9 bases and 0 bases, in that order; junction bases with no gene match: 10. Germline-derived CDR1 and CDR2 are TSWWSYY and QGS.

Turning to this clone: The protein that TCRdb holds for this DNA derives from a much larger clone and differs from the translated DNA at residue 6, which likely indicates a read error; the protein shown here is translated from the DNA. The chain employs TRDV1 and TRDJ1; D gene unclear. This CDR3 is 19 amino acids long. V dropped 4 bases and J dropped 0 bases, with 24 bases sitting between them. Germline V gene lookup returns CDR1 TSWWSYY and CDR2 QGS. Written as DNA, the CDR3 is TGTGCTCTTGGGGCACTCCCCCCCTGGTGGTCCAAGTACACCGATAAACTCATCTTT. Translation: CALGALPPWWSKYTDKLIF.

Comments on this clone: A much larger clone differs by one base, so this may be a read error. The sample has other DNA sequences that encode this CDR3 too. This chain links TRDV2 with TRDJ1; TRDD3 agrees at 12 bases. Germline CDR1 and CDR2: GEAIGNYY and EKD. This CDR3 has 19 amino acids. This chain's CDR3 is CACDTVGLGDTPSTDKLIF. The CDR3 DNA reads as TGTGCTTGTGACACCGTCGGTCTGGGGGATACGCCGTCAACCGATAAACTCATCTTT.

This clone was found a few times. A far larger clone is a single base away, which makes a read error likely. Other DNA sequences from this sample encode an identical CDR3 as well. The chain carries TRDV2 and TRDJ1; TRDD3 matches 12 bases. CDR1 is GEAIGNYY and CDR2 is EKD in the germline V gene. The CDR3 totals 16 residues. In nucleotides, the CDR3 is TGTGCTTGTGATCCACTGGGGGATACACACACCGATAAACTCATCTTT. Its translation is CACDPLGDTHTDKLIF.

Turning to this clone: The likely explanation is a read error, given a far larger clone one base away. Other DNA sequences in the same sample also yield this CDR3. The chain carries TRDV2 and TRDJ1; 12 bases are a match to TRDD3. This CDR3 is 16 amino acids long. CDR1 is GEAIGNYY, CDR2 EKD, per germline. The CDR3 spells CACDPLGDTHTDKLIF. The DNA of the CDR3 is TGTGCCTGTGATCCACTGGGGGATACACACACGGATAAACTCATCTTT.

Of note for this clone: The protein in TCRdb stems from a much larger clone and differs at residue 10 from this DNA's translation, likely a read error; here the protein is translated from the DNA. CDR3 residues: CALGNEAVWSIILYWGTYTDKLIF. In DNA form, the CDR3 reads TGTGCTCTTGGGAACGAGGCCGTCTGGAGTATTATCCTATACTGGGGGACTTACACCGATAAACTCATCTTT. The rearrangement joins TRDV1 to TRDJ1, with 9 bases fitting TRDD3. The CDR3 has 24 amino acids. V lost 5 bases and J lost 0; bases outside the gene matches: 31. Per the germline V gene, CDR1 is TSWWSYY and CDR2 is QGS.

This clone was seen only a few times. The TCRdb protein, from a much larger clone, departs from this DNA's translation at residue 12, likely by read error; the protein shown derives from the DNA. V gene TRDV1 combines with J gene TRDJ1, with D unresolved. Germline CDR1 is TSWWSYY and CDR2 is QGS. V was shortened by 2 bases and J by 12 bases, with 19 bases between the two germline ends. The CDR3 contains 14 residues. The CDR3 is CALGEGYGPFKVIF. CDR3 coding DNA: TGTGCTCTTGGGGAAGGGTATGGCCCTTTCAAAGTCATCTTT.

The V gene is TRDV1, the J gene TRDJ1; 12 positions agree with TRDD3. The CDR3 length is 21 residues. Germline V lookup: CDR1 TSWWSYY, CDR2 QGS. V shed 1 base, J shed 0 bases, and the junction held 15 bases outside the gene matches. CDR3 DNA: TGTGCTCTTGGGGAACCACCTCCCGTACTGGGGGATACTAGGTACACCGATAAACTCATCTTT. Translation: CALGEPPPVLGDTRYTDKLIF.

Notes on this clone: A far larger clone differs by one base, so this is likely a read error. The chain joins TRDV2 to TRDJ1; 10 bases agree with TRDD3. The CDR3 loop spans 15 amino acids. CDR1 and CDR2 (germline): GEAIGNYY, EKD. DNA for the CDR3: TGTGCCCGTGATCTTTTACTGGGGGATACCGATAAACTCATCTTT. This codes for CARDLLLGDTDKLIF.

For this clone: TCRdb's entry gives the protein of a much larger clone, which mismatches this DNA's translation at residue 5, likely from a read error; the protein reported here is translated from the DNA. This chain joins TRDV1 and TRDJ1; a possible D gene is TRDD3 (6 bases). CDR1 is TSWWSYY and CDR2 is QGS in the germline V gene. The CDR3 has 17 residues. V dropped 4 bases and J dropped 0 bases, with 18 bases sitting between them. This CDR3 is CALGGKGWGQYTDKLIF. The CDR3 nucleotides are TGTGCTCTTGGGGGAAAGGGCTGGGGACAGTACACCGATAAACTCATCTTT.

Concerning this clone: With a far larger clone one base away, a read error is the likely cause. Different DNA sequences within this sample yield the same CDR3. This chain links TRDV2 with TRDJ1; D unclear. Germline values: CDR1 GEAIGNYY, CDR2 EKD. Trimming pared 0 bases from V and 4 bases from J, leaving 26 bases between. This CDR3 comprises 19 residues. The CDR3 loop is CACDTVGADQRVVGDKLIF. CDR3 nucleotides: TGTGCCTGTGACACCGTCGGGGCAGACCAGCGGGTTGTTGGCGATAAACTCATCTTT.

This clone was seen a handful of times. The TCRdb record carries a much larger clone's protein, which differs from this DNA's translation at residue 18; a read error is the likely cause, and the protein listed here is the DNA translation. The J gene is TRDJ1, the V gene TRDV1; 9 bases are a match to TRDD3. This CDR3 region has 24 residues. Per germline, CDR1 TSWWSYY and CDR2 QGS. Trimming removed 5 bases from V and 1 base from J; junction bases left unmatched: 32. The chain's CDR3 is CALGNEAVWGIILYWGTCTDKLIF. CDR3 DNA sequence: TGTGCTCTTGGGAACGAGGCCGTCTGGGGTATTATCCTATACTGGGGGACTTGCACCGATAAACTCATCTTT.

This clone was picked up a small number of times. A read error likely explains why the TCRdb protein, taken from a much larger clone, differs from this DNA's translation at residue 14; the protein shown is translated from the DNA. In the same sample, other DNA sequences code for this CDR3. The rearrangement uses TRDV1 and TRDJ1; perhaps TRDD3 as D (6 bases). The CDR3 is 17 amino acids. Germline CDR1 TSWWSYY, CDR2 QGS. CDR3 protein: CALGEKGWGQYTDNLIF. CDR3 nucleotide sequence: TGTGCTCTTGGGGAAAAGGGCTGGGGACAGTACACCGATAACCTCATCTTT.

About this clone: One base separates it from a far larger clone, so it is likely a read error. Other DNA variants within this sample encode the same CDR3. This chain links TRDV1 with TRDJ1; a possible D gene is TRDD2 (6 bases). The CDR3 has 17 residues. Per the germline V gene, CDR1 is TSWWSYY and CDR2 is QGS. The chain's CDR3 is CALGDPAFPGSTDKLIF. In DNA form, the CDR3 reads TGTGCTCTTGGGGACCCCGCCTTCCCGGGGTCCACCGATAAACTTATCTTT.

Comment on this clone: A read error likely explains why the TCRdb protein, taken from a much larger clone, differs from this DNA's translation at residue 9; the protein shown is translated from the DNA. This chain connects TRDV2 to TRDJ1, with TRDD3 identical over 8 bases. V lost 4 bases, J lost 2 bases, and 8 bases stayed unmatched. The germline CDR1 and CDR2 sequences are GEAIGNYY and EKD. The CDR3 has 15 amino acids. The CDR3 coding sequence is TGTGCCTGTGATCTTTTACTGGGGGGTACCGATAAACTCATCTTT. Protein sequence: CACDLLLGGTDKLIF.

In regard to this clone: The amino acid sequence in TCRdb belongs to a much larger clone and departs from this DNA's translation at residues 7 and 9, likely a sequencing read error; the sequence shown is translated from the DNA. J is TRDJ1 and V is TRDV3; a weak D match, TRDD3 (6 bases). The CDR3 covers 12 residues. Per germline, CDR1 TVYSNPD and CDR2 GDNSRS (reference sequence). Trimming removed 5 bases at V and 11 bases at J, with 21 bases between. In nucleotides, the CDR3 is TGTGCCCCTCGTACTGGGAGATTAAACCTCATCTTT. It yields the protein CAPRTGRLNLIF.

This clone came up a few times. TCRdb's protein for this DNA is that of a much larger clone and differs from the translation at residue 5, likely a read error; the protein shown is the DNA translation. The CDR3 coding sequence is TGTGCGTATAGTGCCCCGACTGGGGGACCTTACACCGATAAACTCATCTTT. Its translation is CAYSAPTGGPYTDKLIF. V is TRAV38-2/DV8 and J is TRDJ1; the match to TRDD3 covers 9 bases. The CDR3 is made up of 17 amino acids. Germline CDR1 and CDR2: TSESDYY and QEAYKQQN.

This clone was recorded a few times. TCRdb lists the protein of a much larger clone for this DNA, which differs at residue 10, so this is likely a read error; the protein given here is translated from the DNA itself. The chain couples TRDV1 to TRDJ1; TRDD3 matches at 9 bases. After removal of 0 bases from V and 8 bases from J, the junction contained 28 bases not matched to a gene. CDR1 TSWWSYY and CDR2 QGS come from the germline V gene. The CDR3 totals 22 residues. CDR3 bases: TGTGCTCTTGGGGAACTATTCCCCCTATTTCCTATTGCCGTCTGGGGGATGGAAAAACTCATCTTT. It codes for CALGELFPLFPIAVWGMEKLIF.

This clone has more than one count but fewer than ten. For this DNA, TCRdb reports the protein of a much larger clone, which diverges at residue 18, most likely from a read error; the protein presented here is translated directly from the DNA. The chain links TRDV1 to TRDJ1; 9 positions match TRDD3. J gave up 8 bases and V 0 bases, and 28 bases lay outside the gene matches. There are 22 residues in the CDR3. Germline V lookup: CDR1 TSWWSYY, CDR2 QGS. The CDR3 sequence: CALGELFPLLPIAVWGMGKLIF. In DNA, the CDR3 is TGTGCTCTTGGGGAACTATTCCCCCTACTTCCTATTGCCGTCTGGGGGATGGGAAAACTCATCTTT.

This clone was recorded a few times. A read error likely explains why the TCRdb protein, taken from a much larger clone, differs from this DNA's translation at residue 13; the protein shown is translated from the DNA. J is TRDJ1 and V is TRDV1, with a weak D call TRDD3 (8 bases). Germline CDR1 is TSWWSYY and CDR2 is QGS. The CDR3 has 20 residues. Trimming removed 6 bases at V and 0 bases at J, with 29 bases between. CDR3 loop: CALGGLPPWYWGLYTDKLIF. CDR3 nucleotides: TGTGCTCTTGGCGGCCTTCCTCCTTGGTACTGGGGGCTCTACACCGATAAACTCATCTTT.